The rows below give T cell receptor beta chains drawn from one sample of a study of cytomegalovirus exposure and HLA in healthy donors. Clones were sequenced by immunoSEQ multiplex PCR, and TCRdb holds only the in-frame ones, with some missing. The profile shows about 160,000 clones, 70% to 80% of them singletons. The specimen was PBMCs. Source of these receptors: a young man in good health and CMV-seropositive. Both conserved end residues are part of each CDR3. D genes are given only for firm matches. Size is stated for part of the rows, as once, few or many counts, or as a class when the clone is expanded.

v_gene: TRBV6-1
abundance: .
d_gene: .
j_gene: TRBJ1-1
CDR3aa: CARDSLMNTEAFF
CDR3nt: TGTGCCAGAGACAGCCTCATGAACACTGAAGCTTTCTTT

v_gene: TRBV5-1
abundance: .
d_gene: .
j_gene: TRBJ1-5
CDR3aa: CASSLGQESNQPQHF
CDR3nt: TGCGCCAGCAGCTTGGGACAGGAGAGCAATCAGCCCCAGCATTTT

v_gene: TRBV11-2
abundance: .
d_gene: TRBD2
j_gene: TRBJ2-3
CDR3aa: CASSSGLAVDTQYF
CDR3nt: TGTGCCAGCAGCTCCGGACTAGCGGTAGATACGCAGTATTTT

v_gene: TRBV7-3
abundance: .
d_gene: .
j_gene: TRBJ2-7
CDR3aa: CASSLNGVSYEQYF
CDR3nt: TGTGCCAGCAGCTTAAACGGAGTTTCCTACGAGCAGTACTTC

v_gene: TRBV10-3
abundance: .
d_gene: .
j_gene: TRBJ2-7
CDR3aa: CAISDEWTPTYEQYF
CDR3nt: TGTGCCATCAGTGACGAATGGACTCCAACCTACGAGCAGTACTTC

v_gene: TRBV27
abundance: .
d_gene: .
j_gene: TRBJ2-4
CDR3aa: CASSHSGYAKNIQYF
CDR3nt: TGTGCCAGCAGTCATTCGGGGTATGCCAAAAACATTCAGTACTTC

v_gene: TRBV6-4
abundance: .
d_gene: TRBD2
j_gene: TRBJ2-1
CDR3aa: CASSPGRGAANEQFF
CDR3nt: TGTGCCAGCAGCCCGGGGCGGGGGGCCGCGAATGAGCAGTTCTTC

v_gene: TRBV6-5
abundance: .
d_gene: TRBD2
j_gene: TRBJ2-1
CDR3aa: CASSSPGTSGVNEQFF
CDR3nt: TGTGCCAGCAGTTCACCCGGGACTAGCGGGGTCAATGAGCAGTTCTTC

v_gene: TRBV7-6
abundance: .
d_gene: TRBD2
j_gene: TRBJ2-7
CDR3aa: CASSFLAGVSYEQYF
CDR3nt: TGTGCCAGCAGCTTTCTAGCGGGGGTCTCCTACGAGCAGTACTTC

v_gene: TRBV5-5
abundance: few
d_gene: .
j_gene: TRBJ1-3
CDR3aa: CASSLDSTGNTIYF
CDR3nt: TGTGCCAGCAGCTTGGACAGCACTGGAAACACCATATATTTT

v_gene: TRBV28
abundance: .
d_gene: .
j_gene: TRBJ2-5
CDR3aa: CASSSGSVETQYF
CDR3nt: TGTGCCAGCAGTTCTGGGAGTGTGGAGACCCAGTACTTC

v_gene: TRBV7-2
abundance: .
d_gene: .
j_gene: TRBJ2-1
CDR3aa: CASSPRPYSSYNEQFF
CDR3nt: TGTGCCAGCAGCCCCCGTCCCTACAGCTCCTACAATGAGCAGTTCTTC

v_gene: TRBV4-3
abundance: .
d_gene: .
j_gene: TRBJ2-7
CDR3aa: CASSQDFAPGFGYEQYF
CDR3nt: TGCGCCAGCAGCCAAGATTTCGCCCCAGGGTTTGGCTACGAGCAGTACTTC

v_gene: TRBV4-3
abundance: once
d_gene: TRBD1
j_gene: TRBJ1-2
CDR3aa: CASSQEGDRGYGYTF
CDR3nt: TGCGCCAGCAGCCAAGAAGGCGACAGGGGTTATGGCTACACCTTC

v_gene: TRBV30
abundance: .
d_gene: .
j_gene: TRBJ2-7
CDR3aa: CAWSQQNSYEQYF
CDR3nt: TGTGCCTGGAGTCAACAGAACTCCTACGAGCAGTACTTC

v_gene: TRBV7-9
abundance: .
d_gene: TRBD1
j_gene: TRBJ1-2
CDR3aa: CASRIDRGERGYTF
CDR3nt: TGTGCCAGCAGAATTGACAGGGGCGAGCGTGGCTACACCTTC

v_gene: TRBV10-3
abundance: .
d_gene: .
j_gene: TRBJ1-6
CDR3aa: CASGDNSPLHF
CDR3nt: TGTGCCTCAGGGGATAATTCACCCCTCCACTTT

v_gene: TRBV19
abundance: .
d_gene: .
j_gene: TRBJ2-7
CDR3aa: CASAAGQTYEQYF
CDR3nt: TGTGCCAGCGCCGCGGGACAGACCTACGAGCAGTACTTC

v_gene: TRBV4-2
abundance: .
d_gene: TRBD1
j_gene: TRBJ1-3
CDR3aa: CASSERDRASSGNTIYF
CDR3nt: TGTGCCAGCAGCGAGAGGGACAGGGCCTCCTCTGGAAACACCATATATTTT

v_gene: TRBV5-1
abundance: once
d_gene: TRBD1
j_gene: TRBJ2-7
CDR3aa: CASSLLQGASYEQYF
CDR3nt: TGCGCCAGCAGCTTACTACAGGGGGCCTCCTACGAGCAGTACTTC

v_gene: TRBV7-9
abundance: .
d_gene: .
j_gene: TRBJ2-2
CDR3aa: CASRLQGANTGELFF
CDR3nt: TGTGCCAGCAGGCTACAGGGTGCTAACACCGGGGAGCTGTTTTTT

v_gene: TRBV19
abundance: .
d_gene: .
j_gene: TRBJ1-5
CDR3aa: CASSILTGAYSNQPQHF
CDR3nt: TGTGCCAGTAGTATTTTGACAGGCGCCTATAGCAATCAGCCCCAGCATTTT

v_gene: TRBV4-1
abundance: few
d_gene: .
j_gene: TRBJ2-5
CDR3aa: CASRGGLETQYF
CDR3nt: TGCGCCAGCCGAGGGGGTTTAGAGACCCAGTACTTC

v_gene: TRBV19
abundance: .
d_gene: TRBD1
j_gene: TRBJ2-1
CDR3aa: CASRTGGNEQFF
CDR3nt: TGTGCCAGTCGGACAGGTGGCAATGAGCAGTTCTTC

v_gene: TRBV14
abundance: .
d_gene: .
j_gene: TRBJ2-5
CDR3aa: CASSLSRGAQETQYF
CDR3nt: TGTGCCAGCAGCCTCTCCCGGGGGGCCCAGGAGACCCAGTACTTC

v_gene: TRBV7-9
abundance: .
d_gene: TRBD2
j_gene: TRBJ2-7
CDR3aa: CASSPPGGYEQYF
CDR3nt: TGTGCCAGCAGCCCGCCCGGGGGGTACGAGCAGTACTTC

v_gene: TRBV6-5
abundance: .
d_gene: .
j_gene: TRBJ1-5
CDR3aa: CASSYSRNQPQHF
CDR3nt: TGTGCCAGCAGTTACTCTCGGAATCAGCCCCAGCATTTT

v_gene: TRBV5-1
abundance: .
d_gene: TRBD1
j_gene: TRBJ1-5
CDR3aa: CASSPGQGVHSNQPQHF
CDR3nt: TGCGCCAGCAGCCCCGGACAGGGGGTCCATAGCAATCAGCCCCAGCATTTT

v_gene: TRBV5-6
abundance: .
d_gene: TRBD1
j_gene: TRBJ1-2
CDR3aa: CASSLTGAYGYTF
CDR3nt: TGTGCCAGCAGCTTGACAGGGGCCTATGGCTACACCTTC

v_gene: TRBV5-4
abundance: few
d_gene: .
j_gene: TRBJ2-3
CDR3aa: CASSLRLQGDTQYF
CDR3nt: TGTGCCAGCAGCTTGCGTTTGCAGGGAGATACGCAGTATTTT

v_gene: TRBV7-2
abundance: .
d_gene: .
j_gene: TRBJ2-1
CDR3aa: CASSLGQPYNEQFF
CDR3nt: TGTGCCAGCAGCTTAGGACAGCCCTACAATGAGCAGTTCTTC

v_gene: TRBV15
abundance: .
d_gene: TRBD1
j_gene: TRBJ1-2
CDR3aa: CATSRRTGTSHRYGYTF
CDR3nt: TGTGCCACCAGCCGGCGGACAGGAACCTCTCATAGATATGGCTACACCTTC

v_gene: TRBV12-5
abundance: .
d_gene: TRBD1
j_gene: TRBJ2-3
CDR3aa: CASGAETGRTDTQYF
CDR3nt: TGTGCTAGTGGTGCCGAGACAGGGCGCACAGATACGCAGTATTTT

v_gene: TRBV10-2
abundance: .
d_gene: TRBD2
j_gene: TRBJ2-2
CDR3aa: CASSGGLAGGRAGELFF
CDR3nt: TGCGCCAGCAGTGGGGGACTAGCGGGGGGGCGGGCCGGGGAGCTGTTTTTT

v_gene: TRBV6-5
abundance: .
d_gene: .
j_gene: TRBJ1-6
CDR3aa: CASSFGRDSPLHF
CDR3nt: TGTGCCAGCAGTTTCGGGAGGGATTCACCCCTCCACTTT